These T cell receptor beta chains were read from a single sample in a study of radiotherapy plus CTLA-4 blockade in lung cancer. Generated by immunoSEQ multiplex PCR, the TCRdb table keeps only in-frame clones and is missing some. This table holds over 80,000 clones, roughly four fifths found once. Sequences were derived from peripheral blood, sampled from a patient treated with radiotherapy plus ipilimumab. These receptors originate from a human donor with non-small cell lung cancer who had stable disease on radiotherapy plus ipilimumab. The CDR3 runs from the conserved cysteine through the conserved F or W. A D gene is named only where the DNA matches it firmly. Expanded clones get a size class; other rows say once, few or many, or leave the size out.

d_gene	v_gene	abundance	len	j_gene	CDR3aa	CDR3nt
.	TRBV7-9	.	12	TRBJ2-7	CASSRPGYEQYF	TGTGCCAGCAGCCGGCCGGGCTACGAGCAGTACTTC
TRBD2	TRBV9	.	17	TRBJ2-4	CASSVDPAGAAKNIQYF	TGTGCCAGCAGCGTAGACCCAGCGGGGGCAGCCAAAAACATTCAGTACTTC
.	TRBV19	few	14	TRBJ2-7	CASSGGPRSYEQYF	TGTGCCAGTAGTGGAGGGCCGCGGTCCTACGAGCAGTACTTC
TRBD2	TRBV10-2	.	21	TRBJ2-2	CASSVLGLAGGQSRGTGELFF	TGCGCCAGCAGTGTCCTCGGACTAGCGGGAGGGCAGAGCCGTGGCACCGGGGAGCTGTTTTTT
.	TRBV6-5	once	15	TRBJ1-5	CASSYSGQGSEPQHF	TGTGCCAGCAGTTACTCGGGGCAGGGAAGTGAGCCCCAGCATTTT
TRBD1	TRBV6-5	.	14	TRBJ1-2	CASSYSDRGRGYTF	TGTGCCAGCAGTTACTCGGACAGGGGACGTGGCTACACCTTC
TRBD2	TRBV5-4	.	17	TRBJ2-2	CASSPGGGRANTGELFF	TGTGCCAGCAGCCCCGGGGGCGGGAGGGCGAACACCGGGGAGCTGTTTTTT
.	TRBV2	.	10	TRBJ1-2	CASRGGSYTF	TGTGCCAGCCGGGGGGGGAGCTACACCTTC
.	TRBV7-9	.	13	TRBJ2-5	CASSLSTEETQYF	TGTGCCAGCAGCTTATCGACGGAAGAGACCCAGTACTTC
.	TRBV6-5	.	14	TRBJ1-5	CASSLTGGSEPQHF	TGTGCCAGCAGTTTAACAGGAGGCTCGGAACCCCAGCATTTT
TRBD1	TRBV7-9	.	15	TRBJ1-6	CASSLRQGGNSPLHF	TGTGCCAGCAGCTTACGACAGGGGGGTAATTCACCCCTCCACTTT
.	TRBV29-1	once	12	TRBJ2-1	CSVFAGYNEQFF	TGCAGCGTATTTGCGGGGTACAATGAGCAGTTCTTC
.	TRBV6-5	.	14	TRBJ1-2	CASRGGGVNYGYTF	TGTGCCAGCAGGGGAGGGGGGGTAAACTATGGCTACACCTTC
TRBD2	TRBV5-1	.	14	TRBJ2-5	CASSFELAVGTQYF	TGCGCCAGCAGCTTCGAACTAGCGGTCGGGACCCAGTACTTC
TRBD2	TRBV9	few	15	TRBJ2-1	CASSAFSGAGDEQFF	TGTGCCAGCAGCGCCTTTAGCGGGGCGGGGGATGAGCAGTTCTTC
.	TRBV7-2	.	15	TRBJ2-3	CASSLYGVWTDTQYF	TGTGCCAGCAGCCTCTATGGGGTTTGGACAGATACGCAGTATTTT
.	TRBV4-2	.	15	TRBJ2-2	CASSITGVDWGELFF	TGTGCCAGCAGCATAACCGGGGTGGATTGGGGGGAGCTGTTTTTT
TRBD1	TRBV30	once	14	TRBJ1-4	CAWAVGTGYKKLFF	TGTGCCTGGGCGGTTGGGACAGGATACAAAAAACTGTTTTTT
.	TRBV5-1	.	15	TRBJ2-7	CASSLAQGSNYEQYF	TGCGCCAGCAGCTTGGCTCAGGGATCGAACTACGAGCAGTACTTC
TRBD1	TRBV5-1	.	14	TRBJ1-1	CASSPGTALQRAFF	TGCGCCAGCAGCCCGGGGACAGCACTACAACGAGCTTTCTTT